The 10 T cell receptor beta chains below come from one sample, sequenced in a study of human T cells and chemical hapten exposure (dated by TCRdb to 2020 to 2023). This specimen's time point label, per the study, means: pre-sensitization, week 0. The treatment or condition label, as the study defines it: therapeutic diphenylcyclopropenone sensitization with weekly scalp DPC. The method behind the library was RACE. The listed sequencing device is NextSeq 500. TCRdb ran its own pipeline on the public reads, namely fastp trimming at Q25 and MiXCR clone calling, and kept in-frame beta chains. Identical CDR3 proteins give one entry, which carries the most common genes and DNA. In all, the sample holds 95,000 to 150,000 distinct CDR3 sequences, and roughly 12% of those were seen once. 2.5% to 3.5% of the sample goes to the ten largest clones. The sample consisted of whole blood, taken in connection with sensitization to the hapten diphenylcyclopropenone (DPC). These receptors all come from a woman under 30 with alopecia areata. Some clones in this sample may be carry-over from other donors' samples.

Ten or more counts support this clonotype. The chain combines TRBV2 with TRBJ2-2, with 11 bases matching TRBD2. The CDR3 is 14 amino acids. Germline CDR1 SNHLY, CDR2 FYNNEI. V trimming: 10 bases; J trimming: 3 bases; junction bases outside the gene matches: 4. CDR3 DNA: TGTGCCACCAAACTAGCGGGGGACACCGGGGAGCTGTTTTTT. This codes for CATKLAGDTGELFF. The full variable domain, its missing parts supplied by reference TRBV2 and TRBJ2-2, is EPEVTQTPSHQVTQMGQEVILRCVPISNHLYFYWYRQILGQKVEFLVSFYNNEISEKSEIFDDQFSVERPDGSNFTLKIRSTKLEDSAMYFCATKLAGDTGELFFGEGSRLTVL.

This clonotype was seen only a few times. The V call is TRBV12-3 or TRBV12-4, the J call TRBJ2-4, with unresolved D. The length of the CDR3 is 15 residues. Trimming took off 5 bases at V and 0 bases at J, with 11 bases between the two ends. This CDR3 reads CASSKGSLAKNIQYF. The CDR3 coding sequence is TGTGCCAGCAGTAAAGGGTCCCTAGCCAAAAACATTCAGTACTTC.

This clonotype was seen a handful of times. V usage is TRBV7-7 and J usage is TRBJ2-7; D ambiguous. Germline V gives CDR1 SSHAT, CDR2 FNYEAQ (reference sequence). This CDR3 region has 13 residues. The V gene lost 2 bases and the J gene lost 6 bases, with 11 bases spanning the gap. The CDR3 spells CASSLSSRTEQYF. CDR3 in DNA: TGTGCCAGCAGCTTAAGTTCCCGGACCGAGCAGTACTTC.

The sample holds a few counts of this clonotype. J is TRBJ2-2 and V is TRBV12-3 or TRBV12-4; 8 bases map to TRBD1. V gave up 6 bases and J gave up 5 bases; unmatched junction bases: 5. The CDR3 consists of 14 residues. In nucleotides, the CDR3 is TGTGCCAGCAGCAGGACAGGGTTGACCGGGGAGCTGTTTTTT. Translated, it gives CASSRTGLTGELFF.

The chain uses TRBV10-1 and TRBJ2-5, with D uncertain. This CDR3 is 18 amino acids long. Trimming shortened V by 8 bases and J by 2 bases, and 27 bases separated the two germline ends. Germline lookup yields CDR1 WNHNN and CDR2 SYGVQD (reference sequence). CDR3 in amino acids: CASGTSGQDHVIQETQYF. For the CDR3, the DNA is TGCGCCAGCGGAACCTCCGGCCAAGACCACGTAATTCAAGAGACCCAGTACTTC.

Turning to this clonotype: The junction and the germline gene differ at one end; a read error may be behind it. The gene calls are TRBV10-3 and TRBJ1-3, with D hard to call. The germline V gene encodes CDR1 ENHRY and CDR2 SYGVKD. This CDR3 comprises 13 residues. In DNA, the CDR3 is TGTGCCATCACCCGAGAGATTGGAGACACCATATATTTT. It specifies CAITREIGDTIYF.

This clonotype was seen only a few times. The rearrangement joins TRBV10-2 to TRBJ2-3; D remains unclear. Germline V gene lookup returns CDR1 WSHSY and CDR2 SAAADI. Trimming took 10 bases from V and 4 from J, leaving 21 bases between them. CDR3 length: 15 amino acids. The CDR3, as DNA: TGCGCCACAATGATTGCACGGGTGAACGCAGATACGCAGTATTTT. This translates into CATMIARVNADTQYF.

In this sample, this clonotype turned up a few times. V and J are TRBV7-2 and TRBJ2-3, with 9 bases fitting TRBD2. V gave up 1 base and J gave up 7 bases; unmatched junction bases: 6. The CDR3 contains 15 residues. Germline CDR1 reads SGHTA; CDR2 reads FQGNSA. CDR3 loop: CASSLGFLAGHTQYF. Written as DNA, the CDR3 is TGTGCCAGCAGCTTAGGGTTCCTAGCGGGGCATACGCAGTATTTT.

This clonotype appeared a few times. The chain carries TRBV11-2 and TRBJ1-2; TRBD1 might be the D (6 bases). This CDR3 is built from 13 residues. Germline CDR1 reads SGHAT; CDR2 reads FQNNGV. V lost 3 bases, J lost 6 bases, and 11 bases lay in between. CDR3 DNA sequence: TGTGCCAGCAGCTTTTCAGGGGAACATGGCTACACCTTC. Its protein product is CASSFSGEHGYTF.

This clonotype was recorded at least ten times. The J gene is TRBJ2-1, the V gene TRBV7-2, with TRBD2 matching over 9 bases. Germline CDR1 is SGHTA and CDR2 is FQGNSA. The CDR3 contains 17 residues. Trimming took 1 base from V and 7 from J; bases not matched to a gene: 11. The CDR3 DNA follows: TGTGCCAGCAGCTTAGGGCCTAGCGGGGTATTCGGTAATGAGCAGTTCTTC. It encodes CASSLGPSGVFGNEQFF. The variable domain in full, completed from reference TRBV7-2 and TRBJ2-1, reads GAGVSQSPSNKVTEKGKDVELRCDPISGHTALYWYRQSLGQGLEFLIYFQGNSAPDKSGLPSDRFSAERTGGSVSTLTIQRTQQEDSAVYLCASSLGPSGVFGNEQFFGPGTRLTVL.